One and the same sample provided the 9 T cell receptor beta chains below, sequenced in a study of T-cell memory formation after mild COVID-19. TCRdb reprocessed the 5' RACE reads via MiXCR and lists one record per CDR3 protein. The table has 450,000 to 650,000 distinct CDR3 sequences, 15% to 20% seen once. Sequencing was done on a sample of PBMCs or a T cell subset sorted from them (not recorded which). The receptors here all came from an adult woman who had mild COVID-19 (a few samples of this study predate the infection). Cell type and time point are not known.

The chain joins TRBV3-1 to TRBJ1-1; no definite D call. The CDR3 runs to 14 residues. Per the germline V gene, CDR1 is LGHDT and CDR2 is YNNKEL (reference sequence). Trimming left V 1 base short and J 4 bases short, with 10 bases between. The CDR3 DNA reads TGTGCCAGCAGCCAAGGGGTTTGGGGCACTGAAGCTTTCTTT. Protein product: CASSQGVWGTEAFF. The whole variable domain, remainder taken from reference TRBV3-1 and TRBJ1-1, is DTAVSQTPKYLVTQMGNDKSIKCEQNLGHDTMYWYKQDSKKFLKIMFSYNNKELIINETVPNRFSPKSPDKAHLNLHINSLELGDSAVYFCASSQGVWGTEAFFGQGTRLTVV.

The chain couples TRBV7-2 to TRBJ2-3, with D tentatively TRBD2 (6 bases). The germline gives CDR1 SGHTA, CDR2 FQGNSA. The CDR3 contains 15 residues. Trimming shortened V by 2 bases and J by 3 bases, and 12 bases separated the two germline ends. CDR3 DNA sequence: TGTGCCAGCAGCTTAATTCTGGCGGGAACAGATACGCAGTATTTT. Translating gives CASSLILAGTDTQYF.

Only a few counts were recorded for this clonotype. This chain uses TRBV7-6 with TRBJ2-5; 8 positions match TRBD2. CDR1 and CDR2 (germline): SGHVS, FNYEAQ. The V segment lost 0 bases and the J segment 1 base; nucleotides outside the gene matches: 1. The CDR3 runs to 15 residues. CDR3 in amino acids: CASSLAAGGQETQYF. The CDR3 DNA reads TGTGCCAGCAGCTTAGCGGCGGGGGGCCAAGAGACCCAGTACTTC.

This clonotype was picked up many times. The V and J genes are TRBV7-8 and TRBJ2-1, with 14 bases identical to TRBD2. V shed 5 bases and J 7 bases; nucleotides not matched to a gene: 4. CDR1 and CDR2 (germline): SGHVS, FQNEAQ. This CDR3 contains 15 residues. CDR3 DNA: TGTGCCAGCAGCAGACTAGCGGGGGGGTTGAATGAGCAGTTCTTC. Its translation: CASSRLAGGLNEQFF.

This clonotype showed up just a few times. DNA for the CDR3: TGTGCCAGCAGTTACGGGGGGCAGTACTTC. Its translation: CASSYGGQYF. This sequence joins TRBV6-2 or TRBV6-3 and TRBJ2-7; D is perhaps TRBD1 or TRBD2 (5 bases each). CDR1 is MNHEY, CDR2 SVGEGT, per germline. Trimming left V 2 bases short and J 9 bases short, with 5 bases between. CDR3 length: 10 amino acids.

V is TRBV3-1 and J is TRBJ2-2, with 10 bases that match TRBD2. This CDR3 region has 18 residues. V was clipped by 0 bases and J by 6 bases; unmatched bases: 10. The germline V gene has CDR1 LGHDT and CDR2 YNNKEL (reference sequence). The CDR3 bases are TGTGCCAGCAGCCAAGAAAGATGGTTTCTAGCGGGAGCCGGGGAGCTGTTTTTT. This translates into CASSQERWFLAGAGELFF.

This clonotype was seen a handful of times. The chain recombines TRBV7-2 with TRBJ1-5; possibly TRBD1 for D (5 bases). The V end lost 6 bases, the J end lost 0 bases, and 12 bases lay between the germline ends. Germline V gives CDR1 SGHTA, CDR2 FQGNSA. This CDR3 is built from 15 residues. In DNA, the CDR3 is TGTGCCAGCAGTTACGACAGTAATAGCAATCAGCCCCAGCATTTT. The encoded protein is CASSYDSNSNQPQHF.

This clonotype has a count of ten or more. This chain uses TRBV18 with TRBJ1-1; D unclear. The CDR3 consists of 11 residues. V gave up 3 bases and J gave up 3 bases, with 2 bases separating them. Germline V lookup: CDR1 KGHSH, CDR2 LQKENI. The CDR3 region has the DNA TGTGCCAGCTCACCGGACACTGAAGCTTTCTTT. Translating gives CASSPDTEAFF.

This clonotype showed up just a few times. The chain recombines TRBV4-2 with TRBJ2-7; TRBD2 matches 14 bases. Germline CDR1 is LGHNA and CDR2 is YNFKEQ. This CDR3 is built from 16 residues. V shed 3 bases, J shed 7 bases, and the junction held 8 bases outside the gene matches. DNA of the CDR3: TGTGCCAGCAGCCAGGACGGGACTAGCGGGAGTAGGGAGCAGTACTTC. Its protein product is CASSQDGTSGSREQYF.